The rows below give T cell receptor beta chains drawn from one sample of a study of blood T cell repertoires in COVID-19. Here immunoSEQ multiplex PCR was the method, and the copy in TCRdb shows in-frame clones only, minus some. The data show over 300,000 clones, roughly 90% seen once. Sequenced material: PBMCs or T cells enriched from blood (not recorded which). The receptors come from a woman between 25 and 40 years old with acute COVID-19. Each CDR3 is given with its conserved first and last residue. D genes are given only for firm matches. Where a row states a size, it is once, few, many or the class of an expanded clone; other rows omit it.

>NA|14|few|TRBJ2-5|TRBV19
CASRMNRVQETQYF
TGTGCCAGCCGGATGAACAGGGTCCAAGAGACCCAGTACTTC
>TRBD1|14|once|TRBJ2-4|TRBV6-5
CASSDRGRINIQYF
TGTGCCAGCAGCGACAGGGGGCGGATAAACATTCAGTACTTC
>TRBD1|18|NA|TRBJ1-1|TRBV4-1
CASSQDVGTGAVYTEAFF
TGCGCCAGCAGCCAAGACGTGGGTACAGGGGCGGTGTACACTGAAGCTTTCTTT
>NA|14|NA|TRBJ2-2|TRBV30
CAWSVKLNTGELFF
TGTGCCTGGAGTGTAAAACTAAACACCGGGGAGCTGTTTTTT
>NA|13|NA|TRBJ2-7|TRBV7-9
CASSNSGSYEQYF
TGTGCCAGCAGTAATAGCGGATCCTACGAGCAGTACTTC
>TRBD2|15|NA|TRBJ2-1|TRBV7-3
CASSFTSGGYNEQFF
TGTGCCAGCAGCTTCACTAGCGGGGGGTACAATGAGCAGTTCTTC
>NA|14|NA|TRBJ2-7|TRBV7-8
CASRPGGDNHEQYF
TGTGCCAGCAGACCCGGGGGAGACAACCACGAGCAGTACTTC
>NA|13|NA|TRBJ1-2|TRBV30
CAWNGGLNMGYTF
TGTGCCTGGAATGGAGGGTTAAATATGGGCTACACCTTC
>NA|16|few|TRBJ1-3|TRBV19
CASSTPNREGGNTIYF
TGTGCCAGTAGTACTCCTAACAGGGAAGGGGGAAACACCATATATTTT
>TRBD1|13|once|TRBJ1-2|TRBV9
CASSPPDRGRYTF
TGTGCCAGCAGCCCACCGGACAGGGGACGCTACACCTTC
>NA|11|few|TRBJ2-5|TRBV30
CAWTGIWTQYF
TGTGCCTGGACGGGGATCTGGACCCAGTACTTC
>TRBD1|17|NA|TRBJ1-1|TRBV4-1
CASSQEGWTGANTEAFF
TGCGCCAGCAGCCAAGAGGGGTGGACAGGGGCTAACACTGAAGCTTTCTTT
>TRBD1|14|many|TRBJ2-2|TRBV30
CAWSVDRGTGELFF
TGTGCCTGGAGTGTAGACAGGGGCACCGGGGAGCTGTTTTTT
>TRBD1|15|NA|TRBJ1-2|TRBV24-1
CATSEPGTGAYGYTF
TGTGCCACCAGTGAACCCGGGACAGGGGCCTATGGCTACACCTTC
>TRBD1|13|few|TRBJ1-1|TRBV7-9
CASSYQGETEAFF
TGTGCCAGCAGCTACCAGGGGGAAACTGAAGCTTTCTTT
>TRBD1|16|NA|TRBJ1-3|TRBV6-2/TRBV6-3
CASSRGGRISGNTIYF
TGTGCCAGCAGTAGAGGGGGCAGGATCTCTGGAAACACCATATATTTT
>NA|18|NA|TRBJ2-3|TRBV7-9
CASSLRNGLLKKPDTQYF
TGTGCCAGCAGCTTAAGGAACGGACTCCTAAAAAAACCGGATACGCAGTATTTT
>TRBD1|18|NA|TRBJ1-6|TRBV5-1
CASAERDRGSSYNSPLHF
TGCGCCAGCGCCGAGCGGGACAGGGGATCCTCCTATAATTCACCCCTCCACTTT
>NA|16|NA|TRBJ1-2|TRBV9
CASSGGDVQLSYGYTF
TGTGCCAGCAGCGGGGGGGATGTACAGCTGTCCTATGGCTACACCTTC
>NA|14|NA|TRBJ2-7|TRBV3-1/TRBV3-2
CASSQGTGTYEQYF
TGTGCCAGCAGCCAGGGAACAGGGACCTACGAGCAGTACTTC
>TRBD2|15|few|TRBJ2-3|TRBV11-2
CASSQTSGHGDTQYF
TGTGCCAGCAGCCAAACTAGCGGCCATGGGGATACGCAGTATTTT
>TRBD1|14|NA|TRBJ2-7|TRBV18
CASSPGTGSYEQYF
TGTGCCAGCTCTCCCGGGACAGGGAGCTACGAGCAGTACTTC
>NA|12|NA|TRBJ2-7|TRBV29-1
CSVEFTRREQYF
TGCAGCGTTGAATTTACTCGCCGCGAGCAGTACTTC
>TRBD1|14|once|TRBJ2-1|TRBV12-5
CASGPGTGVNEQFF
TGTGCTAGTGGTCCCGGGACAGGGGTGAATGAGCAGTTCTTC
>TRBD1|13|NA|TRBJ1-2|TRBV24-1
CATSAQGVRGYTF
TGTGCCACCAGTGCCCAGGGGGTCCGAGGCTACACCTTC
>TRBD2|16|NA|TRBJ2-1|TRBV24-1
CATSDSTPGRGGGQFF
TGTGCCACCAGTGACTCGACTCCCGGACGCGGCGGGGGGCAGTTCTTC
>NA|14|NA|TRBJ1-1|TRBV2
CASRRRDQNTEAFF
TGTGCCAGCAGGAGGAGGGATCAGAACACTGAAGCTTTCTTT
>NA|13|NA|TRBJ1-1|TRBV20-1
CSASGVGDQKAFF
TGCAGTGCTAGTGGGGTAGGAGACCAAAAAGCTTTCTTT
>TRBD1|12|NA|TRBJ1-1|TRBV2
CASSTAGGEAFF
TGTGCCAGCAGTACCGCAGGGGGCGAAGCTTTCTTT
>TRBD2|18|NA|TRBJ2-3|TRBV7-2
CASSLYLAGGPSTDTQYF
TGTGCCAGCAGCTTATATCTAGCGGGGGGACCTAGCACAGATACGCAGTATTTT
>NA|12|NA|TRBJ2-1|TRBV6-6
CASSSPLNEQFF
TGTGCCAGCAGTTCCCCCCTAAATGAGCAGTTCTTC
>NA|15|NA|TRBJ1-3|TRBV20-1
CSASPRTASSNTIYF
TGCAGTGCTAGTCCCCGGACAGCTTCGTCAAACACCATATATTTT
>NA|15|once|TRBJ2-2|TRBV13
CASSLGFEKTGELFF
TGTGCCAGCAGCTTAGGGTTCGAGAAGACCGGGGAGCTGTTTTTT
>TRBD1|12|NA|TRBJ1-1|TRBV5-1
CASSSTGSEAFF
TGCGCCAGCAGCTCGACAGGGTCTGAAGCTTTCTTT
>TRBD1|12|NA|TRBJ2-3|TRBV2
CASSKQGSTQYF
TGTGCCAGCAGTAAACAGGGGAGTACGCAGTATTTT
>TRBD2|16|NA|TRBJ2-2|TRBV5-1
CASSPAGGSYTGELFF
TGCGCCAGCAGCCCCGCGGGGGGGTCGTACACCGGGGAGCTGTTTTTT
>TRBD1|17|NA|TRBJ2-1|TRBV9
CASSVLGTALSYNEQFF
TGTGCCAGCAGCGTCCTGGGGACAGCCCTCTCCTACAATGAGCAGTTCTTC
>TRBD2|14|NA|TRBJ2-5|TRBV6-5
CASSPLGGTETQYF
TGTGCCAGCAGTCCCCTCGGGGGGACGGAGACCCAGTACTTC
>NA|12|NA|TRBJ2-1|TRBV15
CATSREGDEQFF
TGTGCCACCAGCAGAGAAGGGGATGAGCAGTTCTTC
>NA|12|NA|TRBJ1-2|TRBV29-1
CSVEEGVYGYTF
TGCAGCGTTGAGGAAGGAGTCTATGGCTACACCTTC
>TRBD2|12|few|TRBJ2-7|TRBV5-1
CASSLSGGEQYF
TGCGCCAGCAGCTTGAGCGGGGGCGAGCAGTACTTC
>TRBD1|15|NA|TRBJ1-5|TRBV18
CASSLNRGDNQPQHF
TGTGCCAGCTCTCTTAACAGGGGCGATAATCAGCCCCAGCATTTT
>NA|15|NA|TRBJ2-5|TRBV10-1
CASWRETENTETQYF
TGCGCCAGCTGGAGGGAGACAGAGAATACAGAGACCCAGTACTTC
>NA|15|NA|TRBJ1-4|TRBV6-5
CASSYVGGSNEKLFF
TGTGCCAGCAGTTACGTCGGGGGGAGTAATGAAAAACTGTTTTTT
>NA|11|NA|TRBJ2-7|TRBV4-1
CASSHQYEQYF
TGCGCCAGCAGCCACCAGTACGAGCAGTACTTC
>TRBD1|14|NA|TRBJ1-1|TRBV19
CATRTGYMNTEAFF
TGTGCCACCAGGACAGGGTATATGAACACTGAAGCTTTCTTT
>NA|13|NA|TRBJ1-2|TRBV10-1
CASSEAGNYGYTF
TGCGCCAGCAGTGAAGCGGGGAACTATGGCTACACCTTC
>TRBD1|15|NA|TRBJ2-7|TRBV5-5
CASSLGGGSPYEQYF
TGTGCCAGCAGCTTGGGAGGGGGCTCCCCTTACGAGCAGTACTTC
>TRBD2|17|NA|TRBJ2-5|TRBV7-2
CASSLATSGGAGKTQYF
TGTGCCAGCAGCTTAGCGACTAGCGGGGGGGCCGGGAAGACCCAGTACTTC
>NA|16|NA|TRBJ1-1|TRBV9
CASSVFSALPETEAFF
TGTGCCAGCAGCGTATTCAGTGCCCTTCCTGAAACTGAAGCTTTCTTT